The 9 T cell receptor beta chains listed next were all sequenced from one sample in a study of blood T cell repertoires in COVID-19. Clones were sequenced by immunoSEQ multiplex PCR, and TCRdb holds only the in-frame ones, with some missing. The sample has 110,000 to 150,000 clones, 80% seen once. Sequencing used peripheral blood. These receptors all stem from a woman aged 45-59 years with acute or convalescent COVID-19.

The chain is built from TRBV18 and TRBJ2-6, with 8 bases aligning to TRBD1. V shed 1 base, J shed 4 bases, and the junction held 9 bases outside the gene matches. The CDR3 contains 18 residues. CDR1 is KGHSH and CDR2 is LQKENI in the germline V gene. CDR3 amino acids: CASSPLGQGASGANVLTF. Here the CDR3 DNA reads TGTGCCAGCTCACCACTTGGCCAGGGGGCGTCCGGGGCCAACGTCCTGACTTTC.

The chain joins TRBV28 to TRBJ1-3; weak D call: TRBD1 (6 bases). Per germline, CDR1 MDHEN and CDR2 SYDVKM. V lost 6 bases and J 4 bases, leaving 13 bases between the germline ends. The CDR3 sequence is 14 residues long. The CDR3 here is CASSPQGAGNTIYF. The CDR3 coding sequence is TGTGCCAGCAGCCCACAGGGAGCGGGAAACACCATATATTTT.

The chain carries TRBV12-3 or TRBV12-4 and TRBJ1-5; no clear D gene. Trimming pared 7 bases from V and 6 bases from J, leaving 10 bases between. The CDR3 totals 12 residues. The CDR3 DNA sequence: TGTGCCAGCACCGAACGGGGTCAGCCCCAGCATTTT. Translated: CASTERGQPQHF.

This sequence joins TRBV9 and TRBJ1-4; D remains unclear. Trimming pared 0 bases from V and 6 bases from J, leaving 12 bases between. This CDR3 contains 15 residues. The germline gives CDR1 SGDLS, CDR2 YYNGEE. The CDR3 is CASSVAPGRDEKLFF. DNA of the CDR3: TGTGCCAGCAGCGTAGCGCCTGGGAGGGATGAAAAACTGTTTTTT.

The chain uses TRBV28 and TRBJ1-2, with D possibly TRBD1 on 6 matching bases. The CDR3 totals 13 residues. Germline CDR1 and CDR2: MDHEN and SYDVKM. V was shortened by 8 bases and J by 2 bases, with 12 bases between the two germline ends. CDR3 DNA: TGTGCCAGCCGCTCGGGGGGCAACTATGGCTACACCTTC. It yields the protein CASRSGGNYGYTF.

This chain links TRBV3-1 (or the pseudogene TRBV3-2) with TRBJ1-2; D unclear. CDR1 and CDR2 from the germline V gene are LGHDT and YNNKEL (reference sequence). The CDR3 spans 14 residues. The V gene lost 4 bases and the J gene lost 4 bases, with 13 bases spanning the gap. CDR3 loop: CASSPRGSLYGYTF. The CDR3 DNA follows: TGTGCCAGCAGCCCCCGAGGGTCTCTCTATGGCTACACCTTC.

Written as DNA, the CDR3 is TGTGCCAGCAGCCCTGGAGGGTCTGGAGCTCAGCCCCAGCATTTT. Encoded protein: CASSPGGSGAQPQHF. The chain combines TRBV7-6 with TRBJ1-5; no firm D call. The V and J ends lost 5 bases and 6 bases respectively, with 17 bases between them. The CDR3 has 15 residues. Germline values: CDR1 SGHVS, CDR2 FNYEAQ.

This chain connects TRBV28 to TRBJ1-5, with D unclear. Germline V CDR1 and CDR2: MDHEN, SYDVKM. The ends were cut back, 6 bases at V and 4 bases at J, with 16 bases in the middle. This CDR3 region has 15 residues. CDR3 sequence: CASRLPAAINQPQHF. The CDR3 nucleotides read TGTGCCAGCAGACTCCCGGCAGCGATTAATCAGCCCCAGCATTTT.

The chain couples TRBV5-1 to TRBJ1-2; 8 bases map to TRBD1. The germline CDR1 and CDR2 sequences are SGHRS and YFSETQ. This CDR3 is 13 amino acids long. V dropped 4 bases and J dropped 8; count of bases not matched to a gene: 7. CDR3: CASSLRQGTGYTF. The CDR3 DNA reads TGCGCCAGCAGCCTTAGACAGGGGACAGGCTACACCTTC.